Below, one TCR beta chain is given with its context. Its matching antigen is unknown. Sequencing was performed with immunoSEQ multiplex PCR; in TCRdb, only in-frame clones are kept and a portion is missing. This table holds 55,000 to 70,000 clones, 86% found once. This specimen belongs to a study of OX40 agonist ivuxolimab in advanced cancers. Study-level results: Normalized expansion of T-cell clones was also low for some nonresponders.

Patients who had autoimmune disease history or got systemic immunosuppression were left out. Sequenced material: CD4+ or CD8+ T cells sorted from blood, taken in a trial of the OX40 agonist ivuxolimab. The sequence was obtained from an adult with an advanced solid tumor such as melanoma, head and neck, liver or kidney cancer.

The CDR3 is CASGLKENQVQYF. In nucleotides, the CDR3 is TGTGCCAGCGGTTTGAAGGAGAATCAAGTGCAGTACTTC. The chain joins TRBV7-6 to TRBJ2-5; D not resolved. This CDR3 spans 13 amino acids. The V and J ends lost 8 bases and 11 bases respectively, with 21 bases between them. The germline V gene encodes CDR1 SGHVS and CDR2 FNYEAQ.